A selection of T cell receptor beta chains follows, all from one sample in a study of blood T cells in healthy people across ages. TCRdb reanalysed the 5' RACE reads using MiXCR and keeps one entry per CDR3 protein. Of hundreds of thousands of distinct CDR3 sequences in the sample, 27% are singletons; the top ten hold 29%. The source material was blood. The source of these receptors is a woman in her 70s in good health. Each CDR3 is given without its conserved first and last residue. Some rows mark clone size as missing; the rest say once, few, many or name a class of expanded clone.

V: TRBV20-1
size: few
J: TRBJ1-5
CDR3: SARESTGLGNQPQH

V: TRBV18
size: .
J: TRBJ1-3
CDR3: ASSPDGNTIY

V: TRBV3-1
size: .
J: TRBJ1-1
CDR3: ASSPRVGDRGAF

V: TRBV7-2
size: .
J: TRBJ2-7
CDR3: ASSSHSTSGSYEQY

V: TRBV20-1
size: .
J: TRBJ2-7
CDR3: SARGTLYEQY

V: TRBV28
size: .
J: TRBJ1-2
CDR3: ASSIGGNYGYT

V: TRBV9
size: few
J: TRBJ1-2
CDR3: ASSATGGNYGYT

V: TRBV2
size: .
J: TRBJ1-1
CDR3: ASSLNGQYTEAF

V: TRBV24-1
size: .
J: TRBJ2-7
CDR3: ATSDLLAGPSYEQY

V: TRBV29-1
size: .
J: TRBJ2-3
CDR3: SVEGTGDFTDTQY

V: TRBV5-1
size: many
J: TRBJ2-5
CDR3: ASRVITRGHQETQY

V: TRBV5-1
size: few
J: TRBJ2-1
CDR3: ASSFVGSYNEQF

V: TRBV19
size: few
J: TRBJ1-1
CDR3: ASSIDGQGRTEAF

V: TRBV12-3/TRBV12-4
size: .
J: TRBJ2-6
CDR3: ASSFTQRAGANVLT

V: TRBV7-2
size: many
J: TRBJ2-7
CDR3: ASSSRGVYEQY

V: TRBV10-2
size: many
J: TRBJ1-6
CDR3: ASSGRQGNSPLH

V: TRBV12-3/TRBV12-4
size: .
J: TRBJ2-5
CDR3: ASRLFGGETQY

V: TRBV12-3/TRBV12-4
size: few
J: TRBJ1-4
CDR3: ASSFRAANEKLF

V: TRBV7-9
size: many
J: TRBJ2-5
CDR3: ASSLGPETQY

V: TRBV20-1
size: few
J: TRBJ2-1
CDR3: SARRGPGAPYNEQF

V: TRBV4-2
size: .
J: TRBJ2-2
CDR3: ASSQESSGSNTGELF

V: TRBV4-3
size: .
J: TRBJ2-2
CDR3: ASSQDWRRGTGELF

V: TRBV7-9
size: few
J: TRBJ2-1
CDR3: ASSSLAGVDNEQF

V: TRBV20-1
size: few
J: TRBJ2-7
CDR3: SAVREPWYEQY

V: TRBV2
size: .
J: TRBJ2-7
CDR3: ASLTGRKISYEQY

V: TRBV29-1
size: once
J: TRBJ1-3
CDR3: SVRAAGNTIY